A selection of T cell receptor beta chains follows, all from one sample in a study of CD4 T cells in relation to SARS-CoV-2 and coronaviruses. Repertoires were generated with immunoSEQ multiplex PCR, while TCRdb's copy carries only in-frame clones and drops some. This sample yields over 10,000 clones, of which approximately 80% are seen a single time; around 14% belongs to the top ten. Their cognate antigens are unknown. The sample consisted of CD4+ T cells from PBMCs, cultured in vitro. Receptors originate from a human donor in good health. Both conserved end residues are part of each CDR3. D genes are given only for firm matches. Size is stated for part of the rows, as once, few or many counts, or as a class when the clone is expanded.

D gene: .; J gene: TRBJ2-2; V gene: TRBV21-1; clone size: .; CDR3 DNA: TGTGCCAGCAGCAAGGAGGTTAAGCGGGAGAGCGGGGAGCTGTTTTTT; CDR3 protein: CASSKEVKRESGELFF
D gene: .; J gene: TRBJ1-1; V gene: TRBV2; clone size: .; CDR3 DNA: TGTGCCAGCAGTGAAGGTAACATGAACACTGAAGCTTTCTTT; CDR3 protein: CASSEGNMNTEAFF
D gene: .; J gene: TRBJ1-2; V gene: TRBV7-2; clone size: once; CDR3 DNA: TGTGCCAGCAGCTTAAGTGGGGGCTCTAACTATGGCTACACCTTC; CDR3 protein: CASSLSGGSNYGYTF
D gene: TRBD1; J gene: TRBJ2-7; V gene: TRBV6-6; clone size: .; CDR3 DNA: TGTGCCAGCAATCATCAGGGACAGGGGTTATACGAGCAGTACTTC; CDR3 protein: CASNHQGQGLYEQYF
D gene: .; J gene: TRBJ2-2; V gene: TRBV10-1; clone size: few; CDR3 DNA: TGCGCCAGCAGGGAAAATTCGGCCGGGGAGCTGTTTTTT; CDR3 protein: CASRENSAGELFF
D gene: .; J gene: TRBJ2-7; V gene: TRBV4-2; clone size: .; CDR3 DNA: TGTGCCAGCAGCCAGAGACCCGAACCAGGATACGAGCAGTACTTC; CDR3 protein: CASSQRPEPGYEQYF
D gene: .; J gene: TRBJ1-1; V gene: TRBV14; clone size: .; CDR3 DNA: TGTGCCAGCAGCCAAGGATCCGGGTTATGGACTGAAGCTTTCTTT; CDR3 protein: CASSQGSGLWTEAFF
D gene: TRBD1; J gene: TRBJ1-2; V gene: TRBV4-2; clone size: .; CDR3 DNA: TGTGCCAGCAGCCAAGGGATTCAGGGACAGTTGTATGGCTACACCTTC; CDR3 protein: CASSQGIQGQLYGYTF
D gene: .; J gene: TRBJ2-1; V gene: TRBV4-2; clone size: .; CDR3 DNA: TGTGCCAGCAGCCAAGAATTGTATAGCTCCTACAATGAGCAGTTCTTC; CDR3 protein: CASSQELYSSYNEQFF
D gene: TRBD2; J gene: TRBJ2-5; V gene: TRBV4-3; clone size: .; CDR3 DNA: TGCGCCAGCAGCTCGCAGGCGCGCGTAGCGGGAGAGACCCAGTACTTC; CDR3 protein: CASSSQARVAGETQYF
D gene: .; J gene: TRBJ2-7; V gene: TRBV30; clone size: .; CDR3 DNA: TGTGCCTGGACCCCTCTCGGGGTCGAGCAGTACTTC; CDR3 protein: CAWTPLGVEQYF
D gene: TRBD1; J gene: TRBJ1-2; V gene: TRBV6-5; clone size: .; CDR3 DNA: TGTGCCAGCAGTTACACAGGGGATGTCGGCTATGGCTACACCTTC; CDR3 protein: CASSYTGDVGYGYTF
D gene: TRBD2; J gene: TRBJ2-1; V gene: TRBV4-3; clone size: .; CDR3 DNA: TGCGCCAGCAGCCAAGATCCGGGAGGGAACAATGAGCAGTTCTTC; CDR3 protein: CASSQDPGGNNEQFF
D gene: TRBD1; J gene: TRBJ2-3; V gene: TRBV7-9; clone size: .; CDR3 DNA: TGTGCCAGCAGCTCGCTCTGGACAGGGAGCACAGATACGCAGTATTTT; CDR3 protein: CASSSLWTGSTDTQYF
D gene: .; J gene: TRBJ1-3; V gene: TRBV6-4; clone size: .; CDR3 DNA: TGTGCCAGCAGGGGGTTCAGGGATCTTTCTGGAAACACCATATATTTT; CDR3 protein: CASRGFRDLSGNTIYF
D gene: .; J gene: TRBJ2-7; V gene: TRBV5-8; clone size: few; CDR3 DNA: TGTGCCAGCAGCCGGCAGGGGACCTCCTACGAGCAGTACTTC; CDR3 protein: CASSRQGTSYEQYF
D gene: .; J gene: TRBJ1-2; V gene: TRBV9; clone size: .; CDR3 DNA: TGTGCCAGCAGCGTAGTAACGGCTAACTATGGCTACACCTTC; CDR3 protein: CASSVVTANYGYTF
D gene: .; J gene: TRBJ1-2; V gene: TRBV7-3; clone size: .; CDR3 DNA: TGTGCCAGCAGCTTTGGGGTGGACCGCCGTGGGGGCTACACCTTC; CDR3 protein: CASSFGVDRRGGYTF
D gene: TRBD1; J gene: TRBJ1-2; V gene: TRBV6-5; clone size: .; CDR3 DNA: TGTGCCAGCAGTTACTCGACAGGGGCTGGCTATGGCTACACCTTC; CDR3 protein: CASSYSTGAGYGYTF
D gene: .; J gene: TRBJ1-6; V gene: TRBV7-9; clone size: few; CDR3 DNA: TGTGCCAGCAGCTCCTGGGTCCTAGCGGGCTCACCCCTCCACTTT; CDR3 protein: CASSSWVLAGSPLHF
D gene: .; J gene: TRBJ1-5; V gene: TRBV19; clone size: .; CDR3 DNA: TGTGCCAGTAGTACCAAGGGGGGCGGGAATCAGCCCCAGCATTTT; CDR3 protein: CASSTKGGGNQPQHF
D gene: .; J gene: TRBJ2-5; V gene: TRBV5-1; clone size: few; CDR3 DNA: TGCGCCAGCAGCTTTGGGCTTCAAGAGACCCAGTACTTC; CDR3 protein: CASSFGLQETQYF
D gene: TRBD1; J gene: TRBJ2-6; V gene: TRBV7-9; clone size: .; CDR3 DNA: TGTGCCAGCAGCTTCAGGGGGCCTGATGGGGCCAACGTCCTGACTTTC; CDR3 protein: CASSFRGPDGANVLTF
D gene: .; J gene: TRBJ2-2; V gene: TRBV14; clone size: .; CDR3 DNA: TGTGCCAGCAGCCTTCGACTAGTGGGGGAGAACACCGGGGAGCTGTTTTTT; CDR3 protein: CASSLRLVGENTGELFF
D gene: TRBD2; J gene: TRBJ2-7; V gene: TRBV12-3/TRBV12-4; clone size: .; CDR3 DNA: TGTGCCAGCAGGGGGAGGGGCGAGCAGTACTTC; CDR3 protein: CASRGRGEQYF
D gene: .; J gene: TRBJ1-5; V gene: TRBV19; clone size: .; CDR3 DNA: TGTGCCAGTAGTATATCGTGGCGGGGGGGTAGTGGCAATCAGCCCCAGCATTTT; CDR3 protein: CASSISWRGGSGNQPQHF